The T cell receptor beta chain under discussion was sequenced for a study of long-term antiretroviral therapy in people with HIV. The CDR3 covers 17 residues. The samples comprised about 0.95-11 million cryopreserved PBMC ahead of DNA extraction. Researchers ran immunoSEQ v3.0 at survey level. TCRdb keeps only in-frame clones here, not all; method: immunoSEQ multiplex PCR. The repertoire holds around 16,000 clones, with roughly 94% as singletons. Study-wide results and limits: An increase in diversity followed ART, yet levels stayed below transplant donor controls.

Notes on this clone: Its antigen remains unknown.

The chain is built from TRBV1 and TRBJ2-7; TRBD2, the D gene given by the table, was not confirmed from the DNA. TRBV1 is a documented pseudogene. This sequence was found in a woman between 50 and 59 years old with HIV. Sequencing used unsorted PBMCs, obtained roughly 6.8 years after starting antiretroviral therapy. CDR3 region: CTSSQREREGRTYEQYF. The CDR3 region has the DNA TGCACCAGCAGCCAACGGGAGCGGGAGGGCCGGACCTACGAGCAGTACTTC.